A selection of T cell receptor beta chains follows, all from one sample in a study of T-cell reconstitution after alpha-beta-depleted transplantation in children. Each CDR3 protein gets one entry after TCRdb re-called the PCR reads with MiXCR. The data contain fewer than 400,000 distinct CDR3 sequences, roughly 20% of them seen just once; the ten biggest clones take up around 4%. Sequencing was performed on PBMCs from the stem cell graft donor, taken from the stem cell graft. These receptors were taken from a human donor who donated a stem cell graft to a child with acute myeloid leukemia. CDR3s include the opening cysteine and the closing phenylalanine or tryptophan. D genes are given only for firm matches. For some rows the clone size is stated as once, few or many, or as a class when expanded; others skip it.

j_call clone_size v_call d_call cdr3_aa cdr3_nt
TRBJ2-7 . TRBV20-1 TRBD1 CSAKRGGTGFKGEQYF TGCAGTGCTAAACGCGGAGGGACAGGGTTTAAGGGAGAGCAGTACTTC
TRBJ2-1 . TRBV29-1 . CSVPQGATGTLIYSYNEQFF TGCAGCGTCCCCCAAGGCGCAACCGGGACTTTAATCTACTCCTACAATGAGCAGTTCTTC
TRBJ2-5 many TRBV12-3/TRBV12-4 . CASSRHGEETQYF TGTGCCAGCAGCCGACATGGGGAAGAGACCCAGTACTTC
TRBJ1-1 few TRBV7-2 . CASSSKTQGSTEAFF TGTGCCAGCAGCTCAAAAACACAGGGATCTACTGAAGCTTTCTTT
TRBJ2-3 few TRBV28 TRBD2 CAIPGGAGESTDTQYF TGTGCTATCCCGGGGGGAGCGGGAGAGAGCACAGATACGCAGTATTTT
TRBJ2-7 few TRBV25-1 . CASSAPLGDEQYF TGTGCCAGCAGTGCCCCTCTTGGGGACGAGCAGTACTTC
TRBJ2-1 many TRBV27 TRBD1 CASSPTGGTYNEQFF TGTGCCAGCAGTCCAACAGGGGGGACCTACAATGAGCAGTTCTTC
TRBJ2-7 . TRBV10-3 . CAIKGGSNYEQYF TGTGCCATCAAGGGCGGATCGAACTACGAGCAGTACTTC
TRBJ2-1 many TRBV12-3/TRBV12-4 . CASSPMPRGHSGEQFF TGTGCCAGCAGTCCGATGCCCAGGGGACACAGTGGTGAGCAGTTCTTC
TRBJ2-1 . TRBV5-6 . CASSSDLTVAPNNEQFF TGTGCCAGCAGCTCCGACCTCACGGTAGCACCTAACAATGAGCAGTTCTTC
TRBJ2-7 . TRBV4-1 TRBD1 CASSLRDRDYTEQYF TGCGCCAGCAGCTTAAGGGACAGGGACTACACCGAGCAGTACTTC
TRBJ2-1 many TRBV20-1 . CSASGSGSYNEQFF TGCAGTGCTAGCGGGAGCGGATCCTACAATGAGCAGTTCTTC
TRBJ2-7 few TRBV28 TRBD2 CASSFLGGRGGTYEQYF TGTGCCAGCAGTTTTTTGGGCGGGAGAGGTGGGACCTACGAGCAGTACTTC
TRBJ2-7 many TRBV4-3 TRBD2 CASSQSRGAYEQYF TGCGCCAGCAGCCAGTCCCGGGGGGCCTACGAGCAGTACTTC
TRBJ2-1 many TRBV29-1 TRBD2 CSVLAGPSYNEQFF TGCAGCGTGTTAGCGGGACCCTCCTACAATGAGCAGTTCTTC
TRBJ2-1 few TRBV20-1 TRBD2 CRARVGRNNEQFF TGCAGAGCCCGGGTCGGGAGGAACAATGAGCAGTTCTTC
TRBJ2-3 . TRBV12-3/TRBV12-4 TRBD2 CASSQGLGVEDTQYF TGTGCCAGCAGTCAGGGACTAGGGGTTGAGGATACGCAGTATTTT
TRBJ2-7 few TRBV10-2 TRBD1 CASRATGAIYEQYF TGCGCCAGCAGGGCGACAGGGGCGATCTACGAGCAGTACTTC
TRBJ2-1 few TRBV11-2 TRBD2 CASSLGWREGYNEQFF TGTGCCAGCAGCTTAGGTTGGCGGGAGGGGTACAATGAGCAGTTCTTC
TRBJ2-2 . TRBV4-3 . CASSQGAGPGELFF TGCGCCAGCAGCCAAGGTGCGGGACCCGGGGAGCTGTTTTTT
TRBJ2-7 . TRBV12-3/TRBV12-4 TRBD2 CASSPGLAVLSGEQYF TGTGCCAGCAGCCCGGGACTAGCGGTCCTCTCGGGGGAGCAGTACTTC
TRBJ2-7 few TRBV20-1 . CSAPRGGIGEQYF TGCAGTGCTCCACGTGGAGGAATAGGCGAGCAGTACTTC
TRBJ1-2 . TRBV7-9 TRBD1 CASSWDSSYGYTF TGTGCCAGCAGCTGGGACAGCTCCTATGGCTACACCTTC
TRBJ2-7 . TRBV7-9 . CASTQGGEQYF TGTGCCAGCACCCAGGGGGGCGAGCAGTACTTC
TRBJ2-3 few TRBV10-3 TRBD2 CAIRGREADTQYF TGTGCCATCCGTGGGCGGGAGGCAGATACGCAGTATTTT
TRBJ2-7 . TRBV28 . CASSWADYEQYF TGTGCCAGCAGTTGGGCGGACTACGAGCAGTACTTC
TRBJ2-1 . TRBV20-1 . CSARVTGRVNEQFF TGCAGTGCTAGAGTTACAGGGAGGGTGAATGAGCAGTTCTTC
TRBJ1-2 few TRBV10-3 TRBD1 CAISAGQDSSGYTF TGTGCCATCAGTGCGGGACAGGACAGCTCTGGCTACACCTTC
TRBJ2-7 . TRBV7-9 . CASSSPSTPYEQYF TGTGCCAGCAGCTCGCCTAGTACCCCCTACGAGCAGTACTTC
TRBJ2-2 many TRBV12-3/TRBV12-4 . CASSSELGLGGNTGELFF TGTGCCAGCAGTTCCGAACTTGGACTAGGGGGAAACACCGGGGAGCTGTTTTTT
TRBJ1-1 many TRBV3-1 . CASTQGTEAFF TGTGCCAGCACTCAGGGGACTGAAGCTTTCTTT
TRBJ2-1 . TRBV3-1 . CASSLVGLGGGPYNEQFF TGTGCCAGCAGTTTAGTGGGGTTGGGCGGCGGACCATACAATGAGCAGTTCTTC
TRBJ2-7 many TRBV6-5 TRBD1 CASSYQGDRAYEQYF TGTGCCAGCAGTTACCAAGGGGACAGGGCCTACGAGCAGTACTTC
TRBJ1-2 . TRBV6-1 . CASSEERFYGYTF TGTGCCAGCAGTGAAGAGAGGTTTTATGGCTACACCTTC
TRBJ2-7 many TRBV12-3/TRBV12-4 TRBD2 CASSRGLAFAYEQYF TGTGCCAGCAGCCGGGGACTAGCGTTCGCCTACGAGCAGTACTTC
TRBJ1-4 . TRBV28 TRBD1 CASSSLGTGVNEKLFF TGTGCCAGCAGTTCCCTCGGGACAGGGGTTAATGAAAAACTGTTTTTT
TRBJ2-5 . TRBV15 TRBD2 CATSRAGLRETQYF TGTGCCACCAGCAGAGCGGGACTAAGAGAGACCCAGTACTTC